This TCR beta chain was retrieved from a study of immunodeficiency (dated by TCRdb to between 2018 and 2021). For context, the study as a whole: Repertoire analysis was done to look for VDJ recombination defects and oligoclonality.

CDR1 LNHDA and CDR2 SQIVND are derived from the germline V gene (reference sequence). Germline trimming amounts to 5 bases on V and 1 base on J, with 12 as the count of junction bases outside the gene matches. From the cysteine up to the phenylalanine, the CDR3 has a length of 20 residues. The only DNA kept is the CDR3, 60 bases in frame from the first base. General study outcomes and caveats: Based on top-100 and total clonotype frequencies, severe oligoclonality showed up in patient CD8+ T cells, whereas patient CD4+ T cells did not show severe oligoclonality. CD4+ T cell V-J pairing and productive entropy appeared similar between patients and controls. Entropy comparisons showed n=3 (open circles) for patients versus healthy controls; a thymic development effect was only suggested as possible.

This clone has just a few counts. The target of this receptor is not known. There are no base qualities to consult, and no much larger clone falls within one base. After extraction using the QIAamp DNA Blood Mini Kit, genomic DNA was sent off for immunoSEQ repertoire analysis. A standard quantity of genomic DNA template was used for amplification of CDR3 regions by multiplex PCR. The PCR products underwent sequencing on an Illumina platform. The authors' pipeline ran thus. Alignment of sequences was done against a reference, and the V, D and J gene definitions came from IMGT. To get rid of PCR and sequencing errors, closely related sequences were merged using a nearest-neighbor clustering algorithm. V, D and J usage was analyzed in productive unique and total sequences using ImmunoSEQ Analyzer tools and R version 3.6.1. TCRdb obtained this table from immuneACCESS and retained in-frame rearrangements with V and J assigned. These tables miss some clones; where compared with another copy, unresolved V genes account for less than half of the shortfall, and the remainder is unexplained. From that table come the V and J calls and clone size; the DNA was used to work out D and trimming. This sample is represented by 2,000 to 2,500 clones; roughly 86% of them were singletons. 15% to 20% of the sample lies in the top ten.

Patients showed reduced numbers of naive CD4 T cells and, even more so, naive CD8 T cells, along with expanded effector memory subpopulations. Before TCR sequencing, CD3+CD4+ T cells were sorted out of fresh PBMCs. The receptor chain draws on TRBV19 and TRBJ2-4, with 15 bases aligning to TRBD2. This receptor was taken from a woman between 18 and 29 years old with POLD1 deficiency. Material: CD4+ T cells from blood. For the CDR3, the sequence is CASSLWTSGRATGAKNIQYF. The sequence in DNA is TGTGCCAGTAGTCTCTGGACTAGCGGGAGGGCCACCGGGGCCAAAAACATTCAGTACTTC.